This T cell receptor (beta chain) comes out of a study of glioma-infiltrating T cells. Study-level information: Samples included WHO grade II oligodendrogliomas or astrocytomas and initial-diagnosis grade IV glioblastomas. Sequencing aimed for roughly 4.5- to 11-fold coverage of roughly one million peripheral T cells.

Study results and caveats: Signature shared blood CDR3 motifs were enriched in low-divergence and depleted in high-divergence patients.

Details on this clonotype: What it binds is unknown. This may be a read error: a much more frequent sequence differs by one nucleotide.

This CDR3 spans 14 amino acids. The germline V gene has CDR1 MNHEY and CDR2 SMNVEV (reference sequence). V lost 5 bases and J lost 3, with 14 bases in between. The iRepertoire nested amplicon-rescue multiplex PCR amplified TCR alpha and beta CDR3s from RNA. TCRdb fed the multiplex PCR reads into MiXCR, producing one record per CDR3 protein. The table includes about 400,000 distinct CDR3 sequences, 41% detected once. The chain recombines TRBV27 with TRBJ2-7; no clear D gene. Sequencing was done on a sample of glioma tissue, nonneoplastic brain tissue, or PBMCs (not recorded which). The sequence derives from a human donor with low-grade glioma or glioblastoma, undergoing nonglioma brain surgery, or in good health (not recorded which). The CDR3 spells CASSLGPGNYEQYF. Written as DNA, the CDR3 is TGTGCCAGCAGTCTAGGACCAGGAAACTACGAGCAGTACTTC.